These 26 T cell receptor beta chains originate from one sample sequenced in a study of cytomegalovirus exposure and HLA in healthy donors. Use of 60 Vbeta and 13 Jbeta primers characterized the PCR. Data came from immunoSEQ multiplex PCR; TCRdb stores just in-frame clones and leaves some out. The sample has 100,000 to 120,000 clones; more than 65% are singletons. The sequenced material came from PBMCs. All receptors derive from a young man in good health and CMV-seronegative.

The chain combines TRBV4-3 with TRBJ2-1; TRBD1 matches at 7 bases. The CDR3 is made up of 16 amino acids. The germline CDR1 and CDR2 sequences are LGHNA and YSLEER. V lost 5 bases and J lost 9; bases outside the gene matches: 16. CDR3 sequence: CASSTSGTVVQGEQFF. In nucleotides, the CDR3 is TGCGCCAGCAGCACTTCCGGGACAGTGGTACAGGGTGAGCAGTTCTTC.

The chain employs TRBV6-5 and TRBJ1-2, with D unclear. The CDR3 is 11 residues long. The V end lost 5 bases, the J end lost 3 bases, and 4 bases lay between the germline ends. Germline assignment: CDR1 MNHEY and CDR2 SVGAGI. The CDR3 spells CASSGDYGYTF. As DNA, the CDR3 is TGTGCCAGCAGTGGAGACTATGGCTACACCTTC.

The chain combines TRBV7-8 with TRBJ2-7; D not resolved. Germline CDR1 reads SGHVS; CDR2 reads FQNEAQ. The V and J ends lost 7 bases and 0 bases respectively, with 4 bases between them. The length of the CDR3 is 11 residues. The chain's CDR3 is CASMSSYEQYF. CDR3 in DNA: TGTGCCAGCATGAGCTCCTACGAGCAGTACTTC.

About this clone: Other DNA variants within this sample encode the same CDR3. The chain joins TRBV4-1 to TRBJ1-4; 8 nucleotides match TRBD1. The CDR3 runs to 16 residues. Trimming at V came to 4 bases and at J to 6 bases, leaving 10 bases not matched to a gene. The germline V gene encodes CDR1 MGHRA and CDR2 YSYEKL. The CDR3 DNA reads TGCGCCAGCAGCCTCCAACCAGGGGGCGCAGATGAAAAACTGTTTTTT. This codes for CASSLQPGGADEKLFF.

The gene calls are TRBV5-1 and TRBJ2-1, with TRBD2 as a possible D gene (5 bases). Per the germline V gene, CDR1 is SGHRS and CDR2 is YFSETQ. V was pared by 3 bases and J by 5 bases, with 18 bases between. This CDR3 comprises 16 residues. The CDR3 DNA sequence: TGCGCCAGCAGCTCATCCGGCTGGGGAGCAAACAATGAGCAGTTCTTC. Its protein is CASSSSGWGANNEQFF. Drawing the rest from reference TRBV5-1 and TRBJ2-1, the complete variable domain is KAGVTQTPRYLIKTRGQQVTLSCSPISGHRSVSWYQQTPGQGLQFLFEYFSETQRNKGNFPGRFSGRQFSNSRSEMNVSTLELGDSALYLCASSSSGWGANNEQFFGPGTRLTVL.

V is TRBV27 and J is TRBJ2-1; TRBD2 agrees at 12 bases. J was trimmed by 7 bases and V by 4 bases; bases with no gene match: 8. The length of the CDR3 is 16 residues. Germline loops: CDR1 MNHEY, CDR2 SMNVEV (reference sequence). This chain's CDR3 is CASSSPTSGRANEQFF. CDR3 nucleotide sequence: TGTGCCAGCAGTTCCCCGACTAGCGGGAGAGCTAATGAGCAGTTCTTC.

As regards this clone: The junction shows a germline mismatch at one end, possibly a read error. The chain carries TRBV7-7 and TRBJ2-7, with TRBD1 matching 7 bases. Per the germline V gene, CDR1 is SSHAT and CDR2 is FNYEAQ (reference sequence). The CDR3 runs 13 residues. Here the CDR3 DNA reads TGTGCTAGCAGTCAATGGACAGGTTACGAGCAGTACTTC. Residues: CASSQWTGYEQYF.

The V call is TRBV5-4, the J call TRBJ1-4; D is unclear. CDR3 size: 12 residues. V gave up 4 bases and J gave up 7 bases, with 8 bases separating them. CDR1 SGHNT and CDR2 YYREEE come from the germline V gene (reference sequence). Written as DNA, the CDR3 is TGTGCCAGCAGCCAACTAGGTGAAAAACTGTTTTTT. It is translated as CASSQLGEKLFF.

V usage is TRBV6-4 and J usage is TRBJ2-4; 8 bases line up with TRBD2. CDR1 MRHNA and CDR2 SNTAGT come from the germline V gene. The trim removed 8 bases at V and 9 bases at J, leaving 18 bases unmatched. The CDR3 covers 16 residues. The CDR3 bases are TGTGCCAGCGGGGACGGGGGGGATTCTTCAGTAATCATTCAGTACTTC. Amino acids: CASGDGGDSSVIIQYF.

The chain couples TRBV2 to TRBJ1-1; D remains unclear. Germline loops: CDR1 SNHLY, CDR2 FYNNEI. The CDR3 runs 13 residues. V dropped 5 bases and J dropped 4 bases, with 11 bases sitting between them. As DNA, the CDR3 is TGTGCCAGCAGTTCCCGGGAGGGCACTGAAGCTTTCTTT. Residues: CASSSREGTEAFF.

This clone was observed a handful of times. V and J are TRBV28 and TRBJ1-2, with TRBD1 identical over 7 bases. This CDR3 spans 13 amino acids. With 5 bases clipped from V and 9 bases from J, the junction kept 9 bases outside the gene matches. Germline-derived CDR1 and CDR2 are MDHEN and SYDVKM. The DNA for the CDR3 is TGTGCCAGCAGTACCCCCGACAGGGTACGCTACACCTTC. Translating gives CASSTPDRVRYTF.

The chain employs TRBV10-3 and TRBJ1-1; 8 bases are shared with TRBD1. Germline CDR1 is ENHRY and CDR2 is SYGVKD. This CDR3 region has 15 residues. The junction had 14 bases not matched to a gene; V was cut back by 8 bases and J by 6 bases. The CDR3 region is CAISAGTGGGSEAFF. The CDR3 bases are TGTGCCATCTCAGCTGGGACAGGAGGAGGTTCTGAAGCTTTCTTT.

This clone was seen a few times. The J gene is TRBJ2-1, the V gene TRBV7-6; maybe TRBD1 (5 bases). The CDR3 has 16 amino acids. V was clipped by 5 bases and J by 5 bases, with 19 bases between them. CDR1 is SGHVS and CDR2 is FNYEAQ in the germline V gene. In DNA form, the CDR3 reads TGTGCCAGCAGCCCCCTTCCTCCCGGACAAGACAATGAGCAGTTCTTC. It translates to CASSPLPPGQDNEQFF.

The chain is built from TRBV19 and TRBJ1-5, with 9 nucleotides matching TRBD1. The trim removed 5 bases at V and 5 bases at J, leaving 7 bases unmatched. Germline assignment: CDR1 LNHDA and CDR2 SQIVND (reference sequence). The CDR3 has 15 amino acids. The CDR3 spells CASSSGTGRYQPQHF. The CDR3 nucleotides read TGTGCCAGTAGTTCCGGGACAGGGCGATATCAGCCCCAGCATTTT.

The chain links TRBV7-2 to TRBJ1-5; D perhaps matches TRBD1 (6 bases). Germline V gene data show CDR1 as SGHTA and CDR2 as FQGNSA. Deletions cut 5 bases from V and 4 bases from J, with 12 bases between. The CDR3 has 14 residues. CDR3 sequence (DNA): TGTGCCAGCAGCCCAAACACAGGGAATCAGCCCCAGCATTTT. This codes for CASSPNTGNQPQHF. Looking up the rest from reference TRBV7-2 and TRBJ1-5 gives the full variable domain: GAGVSQSPSNKVTEKGKDVELRCDPISGHTALYWYRQSLGQGLEFLIYFQGNSAPDKSGLPSDRFSAERTGGSVSTLTIQRTQQEDSAVYLCASSPNTGNQPQHFGDGTRLSIL.

This sequence joins TRBV25-1 and TRBJ2-1, with 8 nucleotides matching TRBD2. The V and J ends lost 4 bases and 5 bases, in that order; junction bases with no gene match: 10. This CDR3 has 16 amino acids. Looked up from germline, CDR1 is MGHDK and CDR2 is SYGVNS. CDR3 sequence: CASSGLPGTRDNEQFF. CDR3 nucleotide sequence: TGTGCCAGCAGTGGACTCCCCGGGACTAGAGACAATGAGCAGTTCTTC.

The chain recombines TRBV7-6 with TRBJ2-1, with 12 bases matching TRBD2. The CDR3 length is 14 residues. Germline V gene sequence: CDR1 SGHVS, CDR2 FNYEAQ. The ends lost 1 base at V and 10 bases at J; junction bases unmatched: 2. The CDR3 loop is CASSLELAGGEQFF. The DNA for the CDR3 is TGTGCCAGCAGCTTAGAACTAGCGGGAGGCGAGCAGTTCTTC.

V gene TRBV5-6 combines with J gene TRBJ1-2, with D unclear. Germline CDR1 SGHDT, CDR2 YYEEEE. The ends were cut back, 5 bases at V and 3 bases at J, with 11 bases in the middle. The CDR3 loop spans 13 amino acids. CDR3 sequence (DNA): TGTGCCAGCAGGGGAGGCGGGGACTATGGCTACACCTTC. Its translation is CASRGGGDYGYTF.

The V call is TRBV7-3, the J call TRBJ2-1; TRBD2 might be the D (6 bases). The CDR3 spans 15 residues. Trimming left V 2 bases short and J 4 bases short, with 12 bases between. Per germline, CDR1 SGHTA and CDR2 FQGTGA. The DNA of the CDR3 is TGTGCCAGCAGCTTATTGGCGGGACCATACAATGAGCAGTTCTTC. Translating gives CASSLLAGPYNEQFF. The full variable domain, with the rest looked up from reference TRBV7-3 and TRBJ2-1, is GAGVSQTPSNKVTEKGKYVELRCDPISGHTALYWYRQSLGQGPEFLIYFQGTGAADDSGLPNDRFFAVRPEGSVSTLKIQRTERGDSAVYLCASSLLAGPYNEQFFGPGTRLTVL.

The chain combines TRBV5-1 with TRBJ1-4; perhaps TRBD1 as D (6 bases). CDR1 and CDR2 from the germline V gene are SGHRS and YFSETQ. The CDR3 covers 14 residues. Trimming removed 4 bases at V and 4 bases at J, with 11 bases between. The CDR3 DNA follows: TGCGCCAGCAGCGGGGACATCTATAATGAAAAACTGTTTTTT. It encodes CASSGDIYNEKLFF.

The J gene is TRBJ2-1, the V gene TRBV6-6; weak D call: TRBD2 (7 bases). V shed 6 bases and J shed 7 bases, with 19 bases lying between them. Germline V gives CDR1 MNHNY, CDR2 SVGAGI (reference sequence). CDR3 length equals 15 residues. CDR3 nucleotide sequence: TGTGCCAGCAGCCCAACAGGGAGGGGAAAGAATGAGCAGTTCTTC. Amino acids: CASSPTGRGKNEQFF.

The chain has TRBV28 and TRBJ2-7, with TRBD1 matching over 8 bases. This CDR3 has 12 residues. Germline values: CDR1 MDHEN, CDR2 SYDVKM. Germline trimming cut 8 bases from V and 4 bases from J; bases unmatched to any gene: 4. CDR3 region: CASSTGAYEQYF. For the CDR3, the DNA is TGTGCCAGCTCGACAGGGGCTTACGAGCAGTACTTC.

The chain couples TRBV4-3 to TRBJ2-2; 8 nucleotides line up with TRBD2. From germline, CDR1 is LGHNA and CDR2 YSLEER. The CDR3 extends over 17 amino acids. The V segment lost 1 base and the J segment 2 bases; nucleotides outside the gene matches: 6. In DNA form, the CDR3 reads TGCGCCAGCAGCCAAGGGGGGACTAGGTTAAACACCGGGGAGCTGTTTTTT. Encoded protein: CASSQGGTRLNTGELFF.

V and J are TRBV4-1 and TRBJ2-7; tentatively, D is TRBD2 (7 bases). Between the trimmed V and J ends, which lost 4 bases and 7 bases, there was a span of 23 bases. Germline V gene lookup returns CDR1 MGHRA and CDR2 YSYEKL. This CDR3 region has 16 residues. The CDR3 nucleotides read TGCGCCAGCAGCCCCGACCCTCAGGGGTTCGGGGGGGAGCAGTACTTC. It specifies CASSPDPQGFGGEQYF.

V usage is TRBV6-6 and J usage is TRBJ2-7; no definite D call. Trimming removed 2 bases at V and 0 bases at J, with 8 bases between. CDR3 length equals 14 residues. Germline CDR1 reads MNHNY; CDR2 reads SVGAGI (reference sequence). CDR3 in DNA: TGTGCCAGCAGTTACCCGGCGGTCTCCTACGAGCAGTACTTC. The encoded protein is CASSYPAVSYEQYF.

This clone was seen only a few times. V usage is TRBV6-4 and J usage is TRBJ2-7, with 9 bases aligning to TRBD2. V shed 6 bases, J shed 2 bases, and the junction held 8 bases outside the gene matches. Germline CDR1 and CDR2: MRHNA and SNTAGT. This CDR3 contains 15 residues. The CDR3 loop reads CASRTSPSGAYEQYF. As DNA, the CDR3 is TGTGCCAGCAGAACCTCCCCTAGCGGGGCCTACGAGCAGTACTTC.